This T cell receptor (beta chain) emerged from a study of T cell responses to AZD1222 COVID-19 vaccine. Study results and limitations: Spike-spanning, vaccine-associated CD4 TCRs were dominant at 160-218 and 743-854. Among AZD1222 vaccinees, only 5 to 7 were seropositive at baseline. Repertoire samples came only from after the peak T cell response.

Sequenced by immunoSEQ multiplex PCR; TCRdb stores in-frame clones only, minus some. Among around 160,000 clones listed, about 90% were seen once. As for this clone: Its antigen is not identified.

V lost 1 base, J lost 7 bases, and 8 bases lay in between. Germline loops: CDR1 SGHDT, CDR2 YYEEEE. This CDR3 is built from 12 residues. The rearrangement links TRBV5-6 to TRBJ1-1; no clear D. The input for sequencing was peripheral blood, taken on day 0 of MenACWY control vaccination. This clonotype was obtained from an adult in good health. CDR3: CASSLNGLEAFF. The CDR3, as DNA: TGTGCCAGCAGCTTGAACGGACTTGAAGCTTTCTTT. Looking up the rest from reference TRBV5-6 and TRBJ1-1 gives the full variable domain: DAGVTQSPTHLIKTRGQQVTLRCSPKSGHDTVSWYQQALGQGPQFIFQYYEEEERQRGNFPDRFSGHQFPNYSSELNVNALLLGDSALYLCASSLNGLEAFFGQGTRLTVV.